This TCR beta chain was retrieved from a study of identical twins. General study findings and limits: Invariant MAIT and iNKT cells could partly confound zero-insertion analyses. Models underestimated out-of-frame TCR alpha sharing in monozygotic twins.

A template switching step contributed a universal primer site, while unique molecular identifiers were present in the cDNA. TCRdb re-analysed the 5' RACE reads in MiXCR, keeping a single row per CDR3 protein. The data hold about 210,000 distinct CDR3 sequences, with around 9.6% observed a single time. Trimming cost V 0 bases and J 8 bases, with 11 bases left between them. CDR1 is SGHRS, CDR2 YFSETQ, per germline. The CDR3 loop spans 13 amino acids. This clonotype was detected ten times or more. The antigen is not known. Healthy Caucasians supplied all donations. The chain uses TRBV5-1 and TRBJ1-2; a weak D match, TRBD1 (5 bases). The sample comprised memory (CD45RO+) T cells sorted from blood. The clonotype originates from a woman younger than 30 in good health. The CDR3 sequence is CASSLDRTWGYTF. The CDR3 DNA reads as TGCGCCAGCAGCTTGGATCGGACATGGGGCTACACCTTC.